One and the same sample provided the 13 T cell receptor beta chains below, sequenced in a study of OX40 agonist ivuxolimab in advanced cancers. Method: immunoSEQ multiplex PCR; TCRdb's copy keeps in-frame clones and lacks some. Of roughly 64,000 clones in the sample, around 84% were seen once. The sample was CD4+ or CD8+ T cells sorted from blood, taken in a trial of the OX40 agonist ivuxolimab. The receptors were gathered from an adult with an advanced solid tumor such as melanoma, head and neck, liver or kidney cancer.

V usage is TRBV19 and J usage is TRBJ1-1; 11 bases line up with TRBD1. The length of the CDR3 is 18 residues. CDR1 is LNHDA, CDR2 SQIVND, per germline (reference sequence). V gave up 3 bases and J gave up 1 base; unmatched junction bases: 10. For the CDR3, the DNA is TGTGCCAGTAGTATTGGACTCGGACAGGGGGCGAGGAACACTGAAGCTTTCTTT. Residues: CASSIGLGQGARNTEAFF.

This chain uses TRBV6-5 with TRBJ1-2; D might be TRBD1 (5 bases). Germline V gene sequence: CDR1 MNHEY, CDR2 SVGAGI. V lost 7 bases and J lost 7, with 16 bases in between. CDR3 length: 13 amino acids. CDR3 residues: CASTTGTAGGYTF. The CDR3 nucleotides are TGTGCCAGCACCACGGGGACCGCGGGTGGCTACACCTTC.

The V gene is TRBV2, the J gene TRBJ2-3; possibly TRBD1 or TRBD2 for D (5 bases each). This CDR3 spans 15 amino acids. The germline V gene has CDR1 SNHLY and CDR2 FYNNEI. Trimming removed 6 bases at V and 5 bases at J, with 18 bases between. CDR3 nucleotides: TGTGCCAGCAGCGTTGAGGGACGCCCGGGAGATACGCAGTATTTT. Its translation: CASSVEGRPGDTQYF.

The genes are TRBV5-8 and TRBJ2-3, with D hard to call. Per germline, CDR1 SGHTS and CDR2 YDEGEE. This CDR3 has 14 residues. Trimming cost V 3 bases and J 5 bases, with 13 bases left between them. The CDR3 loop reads CASSYPSLEDTQYF. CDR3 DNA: TGTGCCAGCAGCTACCCAAGTCTGGAAGATACGCAGTATTTT.

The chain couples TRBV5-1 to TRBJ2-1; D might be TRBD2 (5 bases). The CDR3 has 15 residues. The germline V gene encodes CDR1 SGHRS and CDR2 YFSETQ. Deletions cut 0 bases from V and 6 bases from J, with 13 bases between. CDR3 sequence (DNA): TGCGCCAGCAGCTTGGCAGGAGGTTCGATCAATGAGCAGTTCTTC. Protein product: CASSLAGGSINEQFF. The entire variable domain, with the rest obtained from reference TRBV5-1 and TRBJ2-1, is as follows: KAGVTQTPRYLIKTRGQQVTLSCSPISGHRSVSWYQQTPGQGLQFLFEYFSETQRNKGNFPGRFSGRQFSNSRSEMNVSTLELGDSALYLCASSLAGGSINEQFFGPGTRLTVL.

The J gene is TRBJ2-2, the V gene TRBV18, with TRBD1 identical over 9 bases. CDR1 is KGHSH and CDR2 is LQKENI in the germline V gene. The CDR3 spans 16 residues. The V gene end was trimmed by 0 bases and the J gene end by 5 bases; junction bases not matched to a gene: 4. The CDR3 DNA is TGTGCCAGCTCACCACCGGGACAGGGATGGACCGGGGAGCTGTTTTTT. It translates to CASSPPGQGWTGELFF.

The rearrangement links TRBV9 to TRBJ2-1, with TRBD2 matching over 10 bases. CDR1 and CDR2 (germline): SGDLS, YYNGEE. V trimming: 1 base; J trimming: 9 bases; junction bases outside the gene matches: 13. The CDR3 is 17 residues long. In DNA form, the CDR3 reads TGTGCCAGCAGCGTAAATGGGTTGGGTAGCGGGAGGCCTGAGCAGTTCTTC. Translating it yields CASSVNGLGSGRPEQFF.

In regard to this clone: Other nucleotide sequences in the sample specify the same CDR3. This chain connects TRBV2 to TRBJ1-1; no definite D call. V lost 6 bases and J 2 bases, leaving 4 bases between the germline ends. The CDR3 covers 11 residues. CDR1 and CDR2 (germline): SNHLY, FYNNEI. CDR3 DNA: TGTGCCAGCAGAGAAAACACTGAAGCTTTCTTT. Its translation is CASRENTEAFF.

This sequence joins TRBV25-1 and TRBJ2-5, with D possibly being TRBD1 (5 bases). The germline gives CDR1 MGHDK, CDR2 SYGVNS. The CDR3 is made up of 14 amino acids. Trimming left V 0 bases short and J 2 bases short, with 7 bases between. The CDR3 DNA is TGTGCCAGCAGTGAATATCAGGGACAAGAGACCCAGTACTTC. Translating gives CASSEYQGQETQYF.

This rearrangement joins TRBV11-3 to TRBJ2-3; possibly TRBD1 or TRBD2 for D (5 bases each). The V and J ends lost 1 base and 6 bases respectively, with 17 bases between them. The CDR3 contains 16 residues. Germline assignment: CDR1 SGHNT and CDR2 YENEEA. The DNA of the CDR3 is TGTGCCAGCAGCTTAGTTGGGGACCCTATCCTGGATACGCAGTATTTT. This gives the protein CASSLVGDPILDTQYF. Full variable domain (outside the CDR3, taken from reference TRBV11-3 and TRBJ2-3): EAGVVQSPRYKIIEKKQPVAFWCNPISGHNTLYWYLQNLGQGPELLIRYENEEAVDDSQLPKDRFSAERLKGVDSTLKIQPAELGDSAVYLCASSLVGDPILDTQYFGPGTRLTVL.

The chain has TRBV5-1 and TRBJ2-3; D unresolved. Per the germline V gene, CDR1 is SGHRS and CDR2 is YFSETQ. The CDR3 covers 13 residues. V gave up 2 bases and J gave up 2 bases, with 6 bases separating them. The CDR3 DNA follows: TGCGCCAGCAGCTTCGGCCCCACAGATACGCAGTATTTT. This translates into CASSFGPTDTQYF.

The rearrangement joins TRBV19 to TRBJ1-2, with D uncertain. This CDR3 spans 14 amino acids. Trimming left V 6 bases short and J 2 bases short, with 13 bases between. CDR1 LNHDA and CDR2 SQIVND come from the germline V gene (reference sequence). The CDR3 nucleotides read TGTGCCAGTAGCCTAAGGTTCCAGAACTATGGCTACACCTTC. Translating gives CASSLRFQNYGYTF.

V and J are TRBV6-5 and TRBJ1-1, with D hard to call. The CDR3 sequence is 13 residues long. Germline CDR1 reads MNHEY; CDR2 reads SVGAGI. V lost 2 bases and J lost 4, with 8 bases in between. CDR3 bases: TGTGCCAGCAGTTACGATTGGGTCACTGAAGCTTTCTTT. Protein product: CASSYDWVTEAFF.